This T cell receptor beta chain was observed in a study of T cells in Graves' hyperthyroidism and ophthalmopathy. The CDR3 runs 14 residues. Trimming cost V 0 bases and J 6 bases, with 14 bases left between them. CDR1 and CDR2 (germline): DFQATT, SNEGSKA (reference sequence). Based on clinical symptoms, serum thyroxine and TRAb, thyroid ultrasound and orbital computed tomography, diagnoses were reached. RNA transcripts served as the template for amplifying TCR beta CDR3 regions. TCR CDR3 underwent first-round RT-PCR with the HTBI primer set. TCRdb itself ran the multiplex PCR reads through MiXCR, one entry per CDR3 protein. The table lists hundreds of thousands of distinct CDR3 sequences, 12% to 15% of them singletons. This clonotype was seen a single time.

This clonotype was obtained from a woman aged 55-70 years with Graves' ophthalmopathy. The chain employs TRBV20-1 and TRBJ1-1; D possibly corresponds to TRBD1 (6 bases). Sequenced material: blood. The CDR3 DNA reads as TGCAGTGCTAGAGACCCAGGGGCTGGGGCTGAAGCTTTCTTT. Translation: CSARDPGAGAEAFF.